This TCR beta chain stems from a study of blood T cell repertoires in COVID-19. Study-wide context: Researchers got acute and convalescent COVID-19 samples from the United States, Italy and Spain. Sources were T cells, B-cell-depleted T cells, or PBMCs; the material itself was cDNA or gDNA.

Per the authors' pipeline: It was from reference gene primer amplification that nucleated cell counts were estimated. The protocol was immunoSEQ multiplex PCR, while the TCRdb copy is restricted to in-frame clones and leaves out a portion. That table is the source of V, J and clone size, and D and trimming were worked out from the DNA. The sample lists 90,000 to 150,000 clones, around 82% occurring once. Germline assignment: CDR1 SGHRS and CDR2 YFSETQ. CDR3 length: 15 residues. The junction had 5 bases not matched to a gene; V was cut back by 4 bases and J by 1 base. The receptor's source is a human donor in a cohort sampled during active COVID-19. The chain joins TRBV5-1 to TRBJ2-3, with TRBD1 matching over 8 bases. Sequenced material: peripheral blood. The CDR3 DNA is TGCGCCAGCAGCCCACAGGGGGGTCGCACAGATACGCAGTATTTT. Translating gives CASSPQGGRTDTQYF.